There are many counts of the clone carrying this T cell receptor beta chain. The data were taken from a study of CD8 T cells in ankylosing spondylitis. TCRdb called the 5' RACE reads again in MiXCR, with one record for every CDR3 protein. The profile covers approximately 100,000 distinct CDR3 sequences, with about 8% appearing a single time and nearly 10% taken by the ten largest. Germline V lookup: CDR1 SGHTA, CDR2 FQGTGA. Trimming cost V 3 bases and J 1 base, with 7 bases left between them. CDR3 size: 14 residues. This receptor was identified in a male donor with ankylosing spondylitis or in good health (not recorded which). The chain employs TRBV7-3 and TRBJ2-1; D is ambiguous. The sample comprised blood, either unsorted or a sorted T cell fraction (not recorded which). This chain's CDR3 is CASSFVPSYNEQFF. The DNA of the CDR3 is TGTGCCAGCAGCTTTGTTCCATCCTACAATGAGCAGTTCTTC.